Each of the 15 T cell receptor beta chains below was sequenced from the same sample in a study of control samples from healthy donors and cancer patients. Only in-frame clones appear in the TCRdb table, and some are missing; sequencing was by immunoSEQ multiplex PCR. The profile shows 80,000 to 100,000 clones, around 80% of them singletons. Material for sequencing was blood. The receptors come from a woman in her twenties or thirties in good health.

The chain links TRBV7-2 to TRBJ2-1, with 10 bases lining up with TRBD2. This CDR3 is 15 amino acids long. Germline CDR1 SGHTA, CDR2 FQGNSA. V gave up 5 bases and J gave up 7 bases; unmatched junction bases: 8. CDR3 loop: CASSSGGDPRNEQFF. For the CDR3, the DNA is TGTGCCAGCAGCAGCGGGGGGGACCCCCGTAATGAGCAGTTCTTC.

The chain employs TRBV6-1 and TRBJ2-3; 9 positions agree with TRBD2. The germline V gene encodes CDR1 MNHNS and CDR2 SASEGT. The trim removed 0 bases at V and 4 bases at J, leaving 8 bases unmatched. The length of the CDR3 is 17 residues. CDR3 nucleotide sequence: TGTGCCAGCAGTGAAGCATCGCGCGGGGGGGCGGCAGATACGCAGTATTTT. Amino acids: CASSEASRGGAADTQYF.

The gene calls are TRBV29-1 and TRBJ1-1; no clear D gene. In germline, CDR1 is SQVTM, CDR2 ANQGSEA. V was clipped by 4 bases and J by 1 base, with 16 bases between them. The CDR3 runs to 15 residues. CDR3 loop: CSVVSDVLANTEAFF. The DNA for the CDR3 is TGCAGCGTTGTCAGTGACGTACTAGCGAACACTGAAGCTTTCTTT.

This rearrangement joins TRBV6-5 to TRBJ1-2; weak D call: TRBD1 (6 bases). CDR3 length equals 15 residues. The V end was cut by 2 bases, the J end by 0 bases, with 10 bases between. Germline V gene sequence: CDR1 MNHEY, CDR2 SVGAGI. The CDR3, as DNA: TGTGCCAGCAGTTACGCCGGGACAACTAACTATGGCTACACCTTC. Translated, it gives CASSYAGTTNYGYTF.

This chain links TRBV3-1 (or the pseudogene TRBV3-2) with TRBJ1-3, with no clear D. V was pared by 1 base and J by 4 bases, with 5 bases between. This CDR3 contains 13 residues. Looked up from germline, CDR1 is LGHDT and CDR2 is YNNKEL (reference sequence). CDR3 nucleotide sequence: TGTGCCAGCAGCCAAGGTCCCGGAAACACCATATATTTT. Residues: CASSQGPGNTIYF.

This clone was observed a few times. This chain links TRBV5-4 with TRBJ1-2; D perhaps matches TRBD1 (5 bases). Trimming stripped 2 bases from V and 8 bases from J, with 22 bases between. This CDR3 region has 16 residues. Looked up from germline, CDR1 is SGHNT and CDR2 is YYREEE (reference sequence). The CDR3 here is CASSLLYRDLKGGYTF. CDR3 sequence (DNA): TGTGCCAGCAGCTTACTGTACCGGGACTTAAAGGGAGGCTACACCTTC.

In its sample, this clone was seen many times. The chain employs TRBV9 and TRBJ2-1; D gene unclear. The CDR3 runs to 11 residues. The V gene lost 4 bases and the J gene lost 9 bases, with 8 bases spanning the gap. In germline, CDR1 is SGDLS, CDR2 YYNGEE. The DNA for the CDR3 is TGTGCCAGCAGCACAGACACTGAGCAGTTCTTC. It specifies CASSTDTEQFF. The whole variable domain, filled in from reference TRBV9 and TRBJ2-1, reads DSGVTQTPKHLITATGQRVTLRCSPRSGDLSVYWYQQSLDQGLQFLIQYYNGEERAKGNILERFSAQQFPDLHSELNLSSLELGDSALYFCASSTDTEQFFGPGTRLTVL.

This clone was recorded only once. The chain combines TRBV5-1 with TRBJ2-7; possible D gene TRBD2, 6 bases. The V gene's germline CDR1 is SGHRS and CDR2 YFSETQ. CDR3 length: 13 residues. The V gene lost 0 bases and the J gene lost 4 bases, with 8 bases spanning the gap. This CDR3 reads CASSLAGEYEQYF. In nucleotides, the CDR3 is TGCGCCAGCAGCTTGGCGGGGGAGTACGAGCAGTACTTC.

This chain joins TRBV10-1 and TRBJ1-1; 8 bases are a match to TRBD1. Germline CDR1 reads WNHNN; CDR2 reads SYGVQD (reference sequence). The CDR3 sequence is 15 residues long. V lost 7 bases to trimming and J lost 0 bases; unmatched junction nucleotides: 7. Here the CDR3 DNA reads TGCGCCAGCATTCGGACAGGGAGGATGAACACTGAAGCTTTCTTT. Its translation is CASIRTGRMNTEAFF.

The V and J genes are TRBV10-3 and TRBJ2-7; 10 nucleotides match TRBD2. Germline assignment: CDR1 ENHRY and CDR2 SYGVKD. The CDR3 extends over 14 amino acids. After removal of 5 bases from V and 5 bases from J, the junction contained 6 bases not matched to a gene. The CDR3 loop is CAISIGTSEDEQYF. In DNA form, the CDR3 reads TGTGCCATCAGTATCGGGACTAGCGAGGACGAGCAGTACTTC.

The chain combines TRBV30 with TRBJ1-1; 7 bases are a match to TRBD1. The CDR3 covers 15 residues. V lost 4 bases, J lost 0 bases, and 8 bases stayed unmatched. CDR1 is GTSNPN, CDR2 SVGIG, per germline (reference sequence). The CDR3 sequence: CAWIPRGQMNTEAFF. For the CDR3, the DNA is TGTGCCTGGATCCCTCGGGGACAGATGAACACTGAAGCTTTCTTT.

This clone showed up just once. One end of the junction is discordant with germline, which a read error may explain. The chain is built from TRBV7-2 and TRBJ2-7, with a weak D call TRBD2 (7 bases). The length of the CDR3 is 14 residues. Germline V lookup: CDR1 SGHTA, CDR2 FQGNSA. Here the CDR3 DNA reads TGTGCCACCAGCGGGACAACCATCCCCTACGAGCAGTACTTC. Protein: CATSGTTIPYEQYF.

DNA of the CDR3: TGTGCCAGCAGCGTACACAGGGGCCCCGGGGAGCTGTTTTTT. Amino acids: CASSVHRGPGELFF. The V call is TRBV5-8, the J call TRBJ2-2, with 7 positions matching TRBD1. The germline gives CDR1 SGHTS, CDR2 YDEGEE. The CDR3 extends over 14 amino acids. The ends lost 4 bases at V and 6 bases at J; junction bases unmatched: 6.

This rearrangement joins TRBV20-1 to TRBJ2-7; 7 bases are shared with TRBD2. This CDR3 comprises 12 residues. V gave up 3 bases and J gave up 5 bases; unmatched junction bases: 4. Germline CDR1 reads DFQATT; CDR2 reads SNEGSKA (reference sequence). In DNA, the CDR3 is TGCAGTGCTAGTTGGGGGGGAGACGAGCAGTACTTC. Translated, it gives CSASWGGDEQYF.

The genes are TRBV5-4 and TRBJ1-1; D is ambiguous. Germline loops: CDR1 SGHNT, CDR2 YYREEE (reference sequence). V gave up 4 bases and J gave up 6 bases, with 16 bases separating them. The CDR3 covers 14 residues. This CDR3 reads CASSQKTADPEAFF. CDR3 nucleotide sequence: TGTGCCAGCAGCCAAAAGACGGCGGACCCTGAAGCTTTCTTT.